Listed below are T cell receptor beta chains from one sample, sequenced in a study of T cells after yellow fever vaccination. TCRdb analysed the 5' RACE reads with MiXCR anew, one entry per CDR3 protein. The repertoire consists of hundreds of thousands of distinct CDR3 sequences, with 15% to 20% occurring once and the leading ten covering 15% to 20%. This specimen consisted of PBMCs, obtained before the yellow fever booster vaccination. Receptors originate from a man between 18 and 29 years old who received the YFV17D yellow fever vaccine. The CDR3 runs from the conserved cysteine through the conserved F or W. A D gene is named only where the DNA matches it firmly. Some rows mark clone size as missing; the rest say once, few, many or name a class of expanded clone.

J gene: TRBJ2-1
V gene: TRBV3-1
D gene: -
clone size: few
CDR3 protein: CASSQVDNEQFF
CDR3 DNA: TGTGCCAGCAGCCAGGTCGACAATGAGCAGTTCTTC

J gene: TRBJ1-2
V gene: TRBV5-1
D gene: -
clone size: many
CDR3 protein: CASSLLPATPAGGYTF
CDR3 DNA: TGCGCCAGCAGCTTGTTGCCAGCTACCCCGGCGGGTGGCTACACCTTC

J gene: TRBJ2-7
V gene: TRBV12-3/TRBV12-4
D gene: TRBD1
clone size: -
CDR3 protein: CASSSSPPGQGTIYEQYF
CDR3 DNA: TGTGCCAGCAGTTCCTCCCCTCCGGGACAGGGGACAATCTACGAGCAGTACTTC

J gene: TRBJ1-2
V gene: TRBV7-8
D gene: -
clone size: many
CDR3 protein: CASSTQRGIRYGYTF
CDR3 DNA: TGTGCCAGCAGCACCCAAAGGGGTATCCGCTATGGCTACACCTTC

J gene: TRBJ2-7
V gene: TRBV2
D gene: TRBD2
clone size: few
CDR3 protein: CASSEGLGTSGGYEQYF
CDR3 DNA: TGTGCCAGCAGTGAGGGACTGGGAACTAGCGGGGGCTACGAGCAGTACTTC

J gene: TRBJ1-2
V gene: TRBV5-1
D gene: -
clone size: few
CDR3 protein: CASSLSGVDGYTF
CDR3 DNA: TGCGCCAGCAGCCTGTCGGGGGTCGATGGCTACACCTTC

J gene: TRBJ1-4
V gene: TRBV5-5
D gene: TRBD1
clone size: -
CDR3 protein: CASSINRGGEKLFF
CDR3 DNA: TGTGCCAGCAGCATCAACAGGGGTGGGGAAAAACTGTTTTTT

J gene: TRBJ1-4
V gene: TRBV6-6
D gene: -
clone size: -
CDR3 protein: CASSPPSRYEKLFF
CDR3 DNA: TGTGCCAGCAGTCCTCCAAGTCGATATGAAAAACTGTTTTTT

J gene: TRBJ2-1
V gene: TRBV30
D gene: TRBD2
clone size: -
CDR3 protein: CASGGTNEQFF
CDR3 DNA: TGTGCCAGCGGGGGCACCAATGAGCAGTTCTTC

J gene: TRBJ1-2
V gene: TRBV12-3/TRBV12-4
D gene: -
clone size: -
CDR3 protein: CASSLTPGYGYTF
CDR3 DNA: TGTGCCAGCAGTTTGACGCCGGGCTATGGCTACACCTTC

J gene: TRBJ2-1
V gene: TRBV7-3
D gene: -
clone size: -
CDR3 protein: CASGQVLTEQFF
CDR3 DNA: TGTGCCAGCGGGCAAGTTCTAACTGAGCAGTTCTTC

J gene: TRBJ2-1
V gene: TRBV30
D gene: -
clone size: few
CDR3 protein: CAWRYGAEQFF
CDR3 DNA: TGTGCCTGGAGGTACGGGGCTGAGCAGTTCTTC

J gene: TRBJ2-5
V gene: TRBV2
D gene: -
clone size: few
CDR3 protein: CASNRDEETQYF
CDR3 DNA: TGTGCCAGCAACCGGGATGAGGAGACCCAGTACTTC

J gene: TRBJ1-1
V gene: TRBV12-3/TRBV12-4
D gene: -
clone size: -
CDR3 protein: CASSFRAGGTEAFF
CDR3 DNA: TGTGCCAGCAGTTTTCGGGCCGGGGGCACTGAAGCTTTCTTT

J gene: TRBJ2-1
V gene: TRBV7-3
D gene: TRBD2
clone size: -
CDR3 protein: CASSLLAGDYYNEQFF
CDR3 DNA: TGTGCCAGCAGCTTACTAGCGGGGGATTACTACAATGAGCAGTTCTTC

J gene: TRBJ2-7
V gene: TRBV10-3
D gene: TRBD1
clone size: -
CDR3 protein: CASEGTGQQSPSYEQYF
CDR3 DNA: TGTGCCAGCGAGGGGACAGGGCAGCAATCCCCCTCCTACGAGCAGTACTTC

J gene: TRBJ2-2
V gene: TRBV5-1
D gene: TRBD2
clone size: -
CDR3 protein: CASSPRHGGANTGELFF
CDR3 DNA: TGCGCCAGCAGCCCACGGCATGGGGGGGCGAACACCGGGGAGCTGTTTTTT

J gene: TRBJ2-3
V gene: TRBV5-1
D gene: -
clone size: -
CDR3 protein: CASSSWGDDTQYF
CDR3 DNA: TGCGCCAGCAGCTCCTGGGGGGATGATACGCAGTATTTT

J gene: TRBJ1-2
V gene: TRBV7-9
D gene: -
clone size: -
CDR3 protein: CASSFGPGLYGYTF
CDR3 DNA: TGTGCCAGCAGCTTTGGCCCAGGGCTCTATGGCTACACCTTC

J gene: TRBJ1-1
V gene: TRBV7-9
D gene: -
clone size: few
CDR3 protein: CASSAEAFF
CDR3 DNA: TGTGCCAGCAGCGCCGAAGCTTTCTTT

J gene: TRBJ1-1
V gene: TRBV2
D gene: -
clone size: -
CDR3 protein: CASRYDRGAFF
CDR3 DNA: TGTGCCAGCAGATACGACAGAGGAGCTTTCTTT

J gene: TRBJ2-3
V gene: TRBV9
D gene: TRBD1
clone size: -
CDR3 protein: CASSVRRTGGTDTQYF
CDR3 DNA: TGTGCCAGCAGCGTAAGGAGAACAGGGGGCACAGATACGCAGTATTTT

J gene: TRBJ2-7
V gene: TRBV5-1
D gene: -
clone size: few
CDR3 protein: CASSLRQEYEQYF
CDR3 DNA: TGCGCCAGCAGCTTACGGCAGGAGTACGAGCAGTACTTC

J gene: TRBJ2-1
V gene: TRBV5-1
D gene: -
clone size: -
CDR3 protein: CASSGSGNSYNEQFF
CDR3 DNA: TGCGCCAGCAGCGGGAGCGGTAATTCATACAATGAGCAGTTCTTC

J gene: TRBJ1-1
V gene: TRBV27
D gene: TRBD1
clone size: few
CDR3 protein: CASSFLTTGSKPNTEAFF
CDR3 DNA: TGTGCCAGCAGTTTCCTCACGACAGGGTCTAAACCGAACACTGAAGCTTTCTTT

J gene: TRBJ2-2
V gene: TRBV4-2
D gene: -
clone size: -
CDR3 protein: CASSQGQGTGELFF
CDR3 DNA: TGTGCCAGCAGCCAAGGGCAGGGAACCGGGGAGCTGTTTTTT

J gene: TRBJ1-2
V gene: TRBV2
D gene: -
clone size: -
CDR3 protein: CASGRETNYGYTF
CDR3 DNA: TGTGCCAGCGGAAGGGAAACCAACTATGGCTACACCTTC

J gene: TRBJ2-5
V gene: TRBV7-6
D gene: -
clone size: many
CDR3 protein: CASSSRIWGTQETQYF
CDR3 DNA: TGTGCCAGCAGCTCCCGGATCTGGGGCACACAAGAGACCCAGTACTTC

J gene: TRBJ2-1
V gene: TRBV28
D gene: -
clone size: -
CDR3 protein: CASSLYRANEQFF
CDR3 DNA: TGTGCCAGCAGTTTATACAGGGCCAATGAGCAGTTCTTC

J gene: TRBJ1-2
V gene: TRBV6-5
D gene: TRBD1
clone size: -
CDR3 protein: CASSSITRQGLNYGYTF
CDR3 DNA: TGTGCCAGCAGTTCCATTACAAGACAGGGGCTGAACTATGGCTACACCTTC

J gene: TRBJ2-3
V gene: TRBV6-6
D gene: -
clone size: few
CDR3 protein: CASSHDTTGVRRDTQYF
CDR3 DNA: TGTGCCAGCAGCCACGACACCACGGGAGTCCGGAGAGATACGCAGTATTTT

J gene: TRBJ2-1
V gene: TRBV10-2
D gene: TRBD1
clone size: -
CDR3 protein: CASSDPRTGSTYNEQFF
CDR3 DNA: TGCGCCAGCAGTGACCCTAGGACAGGTAGTACCTACAATGAGCAGTTCTTC

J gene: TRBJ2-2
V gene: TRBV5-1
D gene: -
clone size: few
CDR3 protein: CASCSADTGELFF
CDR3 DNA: TGCGCCAGCTGTAGTGCGGACACCGGGGAGCTGTTTTTT

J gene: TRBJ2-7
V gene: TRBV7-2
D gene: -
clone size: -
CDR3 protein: CASSRRQGGGNEQYF
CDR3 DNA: TGTGCCAGCAGCAGAAGACAGGGAGGGGGGAACGAGCAGTACTTC

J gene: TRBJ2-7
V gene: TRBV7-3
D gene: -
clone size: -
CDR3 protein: CASSPGRGSEQYF
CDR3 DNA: TGTGCCAGCAGCCCCGGACGGGGGAGCGAGCAGTACTTC

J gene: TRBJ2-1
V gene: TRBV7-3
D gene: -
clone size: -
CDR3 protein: CASSLSPGITDNEQFF
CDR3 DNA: TGTGCCAGCAGCTTAAGTCCGGGGATCACTGACAATGAGCAGTTCTTC

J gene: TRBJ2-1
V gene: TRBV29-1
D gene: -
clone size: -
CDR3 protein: CSVDVVSDEQFF
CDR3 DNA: TGCAGCGTTGACGTTGTCTCCGATGAGCAGTTCTTC

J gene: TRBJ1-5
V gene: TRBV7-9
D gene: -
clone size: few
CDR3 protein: CASSKLQGQPQHF
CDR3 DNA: TGTGCCAGCTCGAAATTACAGGGCCAGCCCCAGCATTTT

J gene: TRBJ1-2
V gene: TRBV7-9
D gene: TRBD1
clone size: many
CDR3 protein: CASSYRDRGFNYGYTF
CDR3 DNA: TGTGCCAGCAGCTATCGGGACAGGGGGTTCAACTATGGCTACACCTTC

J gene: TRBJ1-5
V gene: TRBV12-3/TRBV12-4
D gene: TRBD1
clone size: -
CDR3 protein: CASSSRWTGRMNQPQHF
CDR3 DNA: TGTGCCAGCAGTTCCAGGTGGACAGGGAGAATGAACCAGCCCCAGCATTTT

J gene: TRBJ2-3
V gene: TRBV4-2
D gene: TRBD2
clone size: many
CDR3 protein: CASSLRGGGTDTQYF
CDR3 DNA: TGTGCCAGCAGCTTGCGGGGGGGCGGCACAGATACGCAGTATTTT

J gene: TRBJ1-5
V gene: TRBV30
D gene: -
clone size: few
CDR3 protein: CAWTRDRGNQPQHF
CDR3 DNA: TGTGCCTGGACCCGTGACAGAGGCAATCAGCCCCAGCATTTT

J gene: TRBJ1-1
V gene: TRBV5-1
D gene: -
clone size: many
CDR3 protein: CASSSGYKGNTEAFF
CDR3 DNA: TGCGCCAGCAGCTCAGGCTATAAGGGGAACACTGAAGCTTTCTTT

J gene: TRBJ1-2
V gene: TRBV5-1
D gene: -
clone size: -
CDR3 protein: CASSLVVTVGGYTF
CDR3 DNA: TGCGCCAGCAGCTTGGTTGTCACCGTTGGGGGCTACACCTTC